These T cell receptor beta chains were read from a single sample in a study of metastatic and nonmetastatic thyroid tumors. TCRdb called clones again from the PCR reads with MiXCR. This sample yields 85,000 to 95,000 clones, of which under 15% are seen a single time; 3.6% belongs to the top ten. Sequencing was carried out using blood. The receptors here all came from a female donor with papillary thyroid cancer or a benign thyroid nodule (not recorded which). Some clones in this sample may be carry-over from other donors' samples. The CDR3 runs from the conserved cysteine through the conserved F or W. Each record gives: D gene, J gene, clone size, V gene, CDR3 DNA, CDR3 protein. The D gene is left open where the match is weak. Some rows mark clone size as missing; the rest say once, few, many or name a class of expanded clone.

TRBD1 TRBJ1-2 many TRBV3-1 TGTGCCAGCAGAGACAGGGTTACTAACTATGGCTACACCTTC CASRDRVTNYGYTF
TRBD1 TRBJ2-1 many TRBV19 TGTGCCAGTAGTTTATACAGGGGTCCCTCGGTACAGAAGTTCTTC CASSLYRGPSVQKFF
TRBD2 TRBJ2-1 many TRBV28 TGTGCCAGCAGACCTCCTGGGGGGGGAGGGAATGAGCAGTTCTTC CASRPPGGGGNEQFF
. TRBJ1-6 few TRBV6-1 TGTGCCAGCAGTGGCGGTACTGCTCTTGGATATTCACCCCCCCACTTT CASSGGTALGYSPPHF
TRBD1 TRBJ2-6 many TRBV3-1 TGTGCCAGCAGCCGAGGACAGGGGACTGGGGCCAACGTCCTGACTTTC CASSRGQGTGANVLTF
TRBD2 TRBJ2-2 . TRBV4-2 TGTGCCAGCAGCCAAGTCAGAGGTGGGGGGGGAGACACCGGGGAGCTGTTTTTT CASSQVRGGGGDTGELFF
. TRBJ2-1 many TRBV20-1 TGCAGTGGAGGTATCAGTGGGGCCTACAATGAGCAGTTCTTC CSGGISGAYNEQFF
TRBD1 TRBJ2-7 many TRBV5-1 TGCGCCAGCAGCATCCGGGACAGGGGGGTCGAGCAGTACTTC CASSIRDRGVEQYF
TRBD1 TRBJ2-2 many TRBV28 TGTGCCAGCAGTTTTTTCCCGGGACAGACTTTCGCCGGGGAGCTGTTTTTT CASSFFPGQTFAGELFF
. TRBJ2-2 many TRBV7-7 TGTGCTAGCAGCTTAGAACCCGGTGGGGCCGGGGAGCTGTTTTTT CASSLEPGGAGELFF
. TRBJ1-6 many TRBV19 TGTGCCAGTAGTGGGGAGGCCCGAAATTCACCCCTCCACTTT CASSGEARNSPLHF
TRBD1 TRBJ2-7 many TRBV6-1 TGTGCCAGCAGTTCCCGGGACAGGGAAGGTAGCTACGAGCAGTACTTC CASSSRDREGSYEQYF
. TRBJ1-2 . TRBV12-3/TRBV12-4 TGTGCCAGCAGCCCCGCCGGGGGGACCGATGGCTACAACTTC CASSPAGGTDGYNF
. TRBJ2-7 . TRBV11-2 TGTGCCAGCATCTTATGTCCTCGGACAGTCTCCTACGAGCAGTACTTC CASILCPRTVSYEQYF
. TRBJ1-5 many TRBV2 TGTGCCAGCAGTGCCGGGACTAATTTCAATCAGCCCCAGCATTTT CASSAGTNFNQPQHF
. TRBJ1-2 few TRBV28 TGTGCCGACAAGGGGAACGGGCACTATGGGTACACCTTC CADKGNGHYGYTF
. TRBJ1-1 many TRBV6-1 TGTGCCAGCGGCCAGACAACTCAGGGAAACACTGAAGCTTTCTTT CASGQTTQGNTEAFF
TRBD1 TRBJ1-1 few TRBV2 TGTGCAAGCAGTGCGATTGACAGGGGGCACAATGAAGCTTTCTTT CASSAIDRGHNEAFF
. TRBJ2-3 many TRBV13 TGTGCCAGCAGCTTGTTTGGGGGGCCGAGCACAGATACGCAGTATTTT CASSLFGGPSTDTQYF
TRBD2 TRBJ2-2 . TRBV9 TGTGCCAGCAGCCCCTGGGGCGGGAGGAACACCGGGGAGCTGTTTTTT CASSPWGGRNTGELFF
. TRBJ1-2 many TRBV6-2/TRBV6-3 TGTGCCAGCAGTTACTCGATACTCGGCTACACCTTC CASSYSILGYTF
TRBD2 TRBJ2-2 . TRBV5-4 TGTGCCAGCAGCTTACTGTCGCGACTAGCGGCCACCTGGGAGCTGTTTTTT CASSLLSRLAATWELFF
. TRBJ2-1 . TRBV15 TGTGCCACCAGCAGCGCCCCCCGTTCAGGGTTGTCCTACAATGAGCAGTTCTTC CATSSAPRSGLSYNEQFF
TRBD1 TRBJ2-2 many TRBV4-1 TGCGCCAGCAGCCAAGGGGGACGAGGGGGCGTTCGGACCGGGGAGCTGTTTTTT CASSQGGRGGVRTGELFF
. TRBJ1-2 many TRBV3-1 TGTGCCAGCAGCCCTTACACGTCGACAGTTAACTATGGCTACACCTTC CASSPYTSTVNYGYTF
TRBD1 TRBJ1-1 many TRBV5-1 TGCGCCAGCAGCTTGGCCGGGACAGTTATTGAGGGCACTGAAGCTTTCTTT CASSLAGTVIEGTEAFF
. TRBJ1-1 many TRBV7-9 TGTGCCAGCAGTTCCCCCGGACCTACTGAAGCTTTCTTT CASSSPGPTEAFF
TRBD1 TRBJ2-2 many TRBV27 TGTGCCAGCAGTTTAAAACAGGGGGCCAACACCGGGGAGCTGTTTTTT CASSLKQGANTGELFF
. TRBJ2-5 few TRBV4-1 TGCGCCAGCAGCCAAGCCATAGACAGGGAGACCCAGTACTTC CASSQAIDRETQYF
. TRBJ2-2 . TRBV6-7 TGTGCCAGCAGTACTGGGGAGCTGTTTTTT CASSTGELFF
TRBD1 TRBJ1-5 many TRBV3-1 TGTGCCAGCAGCCCTCGCAGGGGGCAGAAACAGCCCCAGCATTTT CASSPRRGQKQPQHF
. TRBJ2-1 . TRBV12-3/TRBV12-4 TGTGCCAGCAGTGGTCGTTTGAAAAACCCGGTGGGCAACAATGAGCAGTTCTTC CASSGRLKNPVGNNEQFF
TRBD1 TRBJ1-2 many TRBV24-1 TGTGCCACCCAGGCAGGGGGCGCGGGGGTTGGTTATGGCTACACCTTC CATQAGGAGVGYGYTF
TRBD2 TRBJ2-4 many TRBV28 TGTGCCAGCAGTTTATCGCGGGAGGGGGCCAAAAACATTCAGTACTTC CASSLSREGAKNIQYF
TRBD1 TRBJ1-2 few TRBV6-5 TGTGCCAGAAGTTACGCGGGGACAGGGGTCAGAATATTTGGCTACACCTTC CARSYAGTGVRIFGYTF
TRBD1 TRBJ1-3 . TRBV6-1 TGTGCCAGCAGAGAGGGGGCCAGCACTATATCTGGAAACACCATATATTTT CASREGASTISGNTIYF
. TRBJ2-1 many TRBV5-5 TGTGCCAGCAGCTTGGGGACGGGCAATGAGCAGTTCTTC CASSLGTGNEQFF
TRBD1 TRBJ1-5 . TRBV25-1 TGTGCCAGCCCTAGTATACGCCGGGCCCAGGGGGGGTACAATCAGCCCCAGCATTTT CASPSIRRAQGGYNQPQHF
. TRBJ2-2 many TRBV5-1 TGCGCCAGCAGCTTGTGGAAGGGGATGAACACCGGGGAGCTGTTTTTT CASSLWKGMNTGELFF
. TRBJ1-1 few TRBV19 TGTGCCACTGCAGACAGGCGTCCAGACACTGAAGCTTTCTTT CATADRRPDTEAFF
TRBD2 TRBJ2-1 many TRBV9 TGTGCCAGCAGCCCGGGGACTAACTACAATGAGCAGTTCTTC CASSPGTNYNEQFF
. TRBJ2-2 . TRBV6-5 TGTGCCAGCAGTTATCTCCCCACTTTCACCGGGGAGCTGTTTTTT CASSYLPTFTGELFF